This T cell receptor (beta chain) was documented in a study of CD8+CD57+ T cells in acquired aplastic anemia. Overall study results and limits: Shared by patients and controls, approximately 29 CD8+ CDR3s were abundant in patients.

Notes on this clonotype: The antigen remains unidentified.

V lost 8 bases to trimming and J lost 3 bases, with 17 bases between them. This CDR3 has 14 residues. Per the germline V gene, CDR1 is SNHLY and CDR2 is FYNNEI. The template used for profiling TCR beta VDJ and CDR3 was genomic DNA. TCRdb redid the calling of the reads with MiXCR, one entry per CDR3 protein. The sample consists of about 160,000 distinct CDR3 sequences, roughly 48% of them appearing once. Only patients with CD8+CD57+ cell expansion on flow cytometry were chosen for sequencing. Patients, without exception, had severe acquired aplastic anemia. None of the patients had been given any therapy when their blood was sampled.

Specimen: sorted CD4+, CD8+, or CD8+CD57+ T cells (not recorded which) from PBMCs. This receptor was obtained from a human donor with aplastic anemia. The rearrangement joins TRBV2 to TRBJ2-7, with a possible D match to TRBD1 (6 bases). CDR3 DNA: TGTGCCAGCGCCCAGGCTAGGGGGAACTACGAGCAGTACTTC. Translation gives CASAQARGNYEQYF.